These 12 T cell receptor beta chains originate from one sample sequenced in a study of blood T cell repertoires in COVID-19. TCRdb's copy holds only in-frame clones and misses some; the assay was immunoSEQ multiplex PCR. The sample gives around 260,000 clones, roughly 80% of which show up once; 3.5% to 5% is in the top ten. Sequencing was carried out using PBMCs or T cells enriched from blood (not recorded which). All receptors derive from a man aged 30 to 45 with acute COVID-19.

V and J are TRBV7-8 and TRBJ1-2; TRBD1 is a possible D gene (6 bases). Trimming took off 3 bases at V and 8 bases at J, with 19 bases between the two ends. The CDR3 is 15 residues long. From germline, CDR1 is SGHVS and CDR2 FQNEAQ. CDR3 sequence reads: CASSFDRGADSGYTF. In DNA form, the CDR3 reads TGTGCCAGCAGCTTTGATCGGGGGGCCGACTCGGGCTACACCTTC.

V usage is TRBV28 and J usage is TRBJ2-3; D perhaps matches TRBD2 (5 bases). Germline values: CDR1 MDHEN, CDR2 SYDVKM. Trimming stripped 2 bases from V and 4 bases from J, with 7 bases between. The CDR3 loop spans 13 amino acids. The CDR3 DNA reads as TGTGCCAGCAGTTTAACTAGTCCAGATACGCAGTATTTT. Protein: CASSLTSPDTQYF.

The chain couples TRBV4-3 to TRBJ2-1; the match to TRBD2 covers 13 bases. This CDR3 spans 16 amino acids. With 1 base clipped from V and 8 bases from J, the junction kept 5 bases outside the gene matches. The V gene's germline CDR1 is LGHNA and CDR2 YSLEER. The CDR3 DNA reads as TGCGCCAGCAGCCAAGTTGGACTAGCGGGAGAGGATGAGCAGTTCTTC. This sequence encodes CASSQVGLAGEDEQFF.

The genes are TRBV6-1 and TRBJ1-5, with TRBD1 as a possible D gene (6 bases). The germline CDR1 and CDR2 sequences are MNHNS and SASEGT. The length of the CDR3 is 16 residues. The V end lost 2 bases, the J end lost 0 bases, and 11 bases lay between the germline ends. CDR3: CASSEQGPYSNQPQHF. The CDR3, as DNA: TGTGCCAGCAGTGAACAGGGGCCCTATAGCAATCAGCCCCAGCATTTT.

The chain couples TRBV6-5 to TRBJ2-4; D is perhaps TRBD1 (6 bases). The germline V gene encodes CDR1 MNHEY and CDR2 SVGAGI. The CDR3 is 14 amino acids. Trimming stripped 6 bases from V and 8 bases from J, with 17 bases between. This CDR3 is CASRPHRARDIQYF. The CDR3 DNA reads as TGTGCCAGCAGACCCCACAGGGCTCGGGACATTCAGTACTTC.

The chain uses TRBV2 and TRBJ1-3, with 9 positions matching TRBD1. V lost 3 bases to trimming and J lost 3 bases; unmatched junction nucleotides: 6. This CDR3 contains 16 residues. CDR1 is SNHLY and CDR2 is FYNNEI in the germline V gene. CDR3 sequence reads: CASSDRDRVLGNTIYF. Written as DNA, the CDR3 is TGTGCCAGCAGTGATAGGGACAGGGTGCTTGGAAACACCATATATTTT.

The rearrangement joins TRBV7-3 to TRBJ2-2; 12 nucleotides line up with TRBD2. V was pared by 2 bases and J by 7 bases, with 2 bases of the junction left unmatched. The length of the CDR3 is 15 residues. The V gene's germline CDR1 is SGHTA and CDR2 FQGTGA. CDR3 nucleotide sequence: TGTGCCAGCAGCTTACTAGCGGGAGGGCTCGGGGAGCTGTTTTTT. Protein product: CASSLLAGGLGELFF.

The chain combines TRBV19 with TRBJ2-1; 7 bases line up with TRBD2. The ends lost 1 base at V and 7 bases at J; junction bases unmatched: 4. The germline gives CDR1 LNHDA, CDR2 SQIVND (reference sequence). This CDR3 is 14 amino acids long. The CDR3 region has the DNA TGTGCCAGTAGTATAGCGGGGGGACCTAATGAGCAGTTCTTC. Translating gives CASSIAGGPNEQFF.

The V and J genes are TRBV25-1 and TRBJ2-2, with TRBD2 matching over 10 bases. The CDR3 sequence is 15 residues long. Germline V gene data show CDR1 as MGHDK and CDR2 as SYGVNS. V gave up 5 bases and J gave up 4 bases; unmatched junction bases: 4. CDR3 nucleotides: TGTGCCAGCAGTCAAGCTAGCGGGGGCACCGGGGAGCTGTTTTTT. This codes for CASSQASGGTGELFF.

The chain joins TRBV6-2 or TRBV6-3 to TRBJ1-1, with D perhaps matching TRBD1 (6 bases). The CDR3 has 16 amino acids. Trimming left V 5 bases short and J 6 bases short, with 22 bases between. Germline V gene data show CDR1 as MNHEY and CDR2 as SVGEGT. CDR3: CASSRQEPVTGAEAFF. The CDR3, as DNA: TGTGCCAGCAGTCGACAGGAGCCCGTAACCGGTGCTGAAGCTTTCTTT.

This chain's CDR3 is CASSDQGQKYTQYF. The CDR3 bases are TGTGCCAGCAGTGATCAGGGGCAGAAATATACGCAGTATTTT. This chain joins TRBV2 and TRBJ2-3; TRBD1 might be the D (6 bases). CDR3 size: 14 residues. Trimming pared 3 bases from V and 7 bases from J, leaving 14 bases between. CDR1 and CDR2 (germline): SNHLY, FYNNEI. Variable domain in full (rest from reference TRBV2 and TRBJ2-3): EPEVTQTPSHQVTQMGQEVILRCVPISNHLYFYWYRQILGQKVEFLVSFYNNEISEKSEIFDDQFSVERPDGSNFTLKIRSTKLEDSAMYFCASSDQGQKYTQYFGPGTRLTVL.

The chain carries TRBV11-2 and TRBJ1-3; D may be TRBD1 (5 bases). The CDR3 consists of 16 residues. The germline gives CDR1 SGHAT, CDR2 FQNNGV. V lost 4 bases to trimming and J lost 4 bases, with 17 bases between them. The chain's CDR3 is CASSSRPGVTGNTIYF. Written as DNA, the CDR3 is TGTGCCAGCAGCTCCCGGCCGGGGGTCACCGGAAACACCATATATTTT.